A selection of T cell receptor beta chains follows, all from one sample in a study of cytomegalovirus exposure and HLA in healthy donors. Here immunoSEQ multiplex PCR was the method, and the copy in TCRdb shows in-frame clones only, minus some. The profile shows around 240,000 clones, 82% of them singletons. The sequenced sample was PBMCs. These TCRs come from a woman aged 40 to 49 in good health and CMV-seropositive. Each CDR3 is given with its conserved first and last residue. D genes are given only for firm matches. Size is stated for part of the rows, as once, few or many counts, or as a class when the clone is expanded.

v_gene: TRBV5-1; j_gene: TRBJ2-7; d_gene: .; abundance: .; CDR3aa: CASRRTDYEQYF; CDR3nt: TGCGCCAGCAGGAGGACAGACTACGAGCAGTACTTC
v_gene: TRBV7-8; j_gene: TRBJ2-5; d_gene: .; abundance: .; CDR3aa: CASSLSRVGETQYF; CDR3nt: TGTGCCAGCAGCCTAAGCAGGGTTGGTGAGACCCAGTACTTC
v_gene: TRBV18; j_gene: TRBJ1-3; d_gene: .; abundance: .; CDR3aa: CASSPPGTPNTIYF; CDR3nt: TGTGCCAGCTCACCACCCGGGACACCAAACACCATATATTTT
v_gene: TRBV6-5; j_gene: TRBJ2-1; d_gene: TRBD2; abundance: once; CDR3aa: CASREGGRYNEQFF; CDR3nt: TGTGCCAGCAGGGAGGGAGGGAGATACAATGAGCAGTTCTTC
v_gene: TRBV25-1; j_gene: TRBJ1-1; d_gene: TRBD1; abundance: .; CDR3aa: CASSVGQGDTEAFF; CDR3nt: TGTGCCAGCAGTGTCGGACAGGGCGACACTGAAGCTTTCTTT
v_gene: TRBV19; j_gene: TRBJ1-5; d_gene: .; abundance: few; CDR3aa: CASSIPGADNQPQHF; CDR3nt: TGTGCCAGTAGTATCCCAGGGGCTGACAATCAGCCCCAGCATTTT
v_gene: TRBV5-1; j_gene: TRBJ2-7; d_gene: TRBD2; abundance: .; CDR3aa: CASSTTGGLYEQYF; CDR3nt: TGCGCCAGCAGCACCACGGGGGGGCTCTACGAGCAGTACTTC
v_gene: TRBV6-1; j_gene: TRBJ2-3; d_gene: TRBD2; abundance: .; CDR3aa: CASSEGLAGGPTDTQYF; CDR3nt: TGTGCCAGCAGTGAAGGTCTAGCGGGGGGGCCTACGGATACGCAGTATTTT
v_gene: TRBV6-1; j_gene: TRBJ1-4; d_gene: .; abundance: .; CDR3aa: CASSATGLIEKLFF; CDR3nt: TGTGCCAGCAGTGCCACAGGGTTGATTGAAAAACTGTTTTTT
v_gene: TRBV6-1; j_gene: TRBJ2-7; d_gene: TRBD2; abundance: .; CDR3aa: CASRPSGAPYEQYF; CDR3nt: TGTGCCAGCAGGCCTAGCGGGGCCCCCTACGAGCAGTACTTC
v_gene: TRBV30; j_gene: TRBJ2-1; d_gene: TRBD2; abundance: few; CDR3aa: CAWSGTSGSFGDEQFF; CDR3nt: TGTGCCTGGAGTGGGACTAGCGGGAGTTTTGGCGATGAGCAGTTCTTC
v_gene: TRBV4-1; j_gene: TRBJ2-5; d_gene: .; abundance: .; CDR3aa: CASSSSEGAGGVQETQYF; CDR3nt: TGCGCCAGCAGCTCCTCCGAAGGCGCAGGCGGGGTTCAAGAGACCCAGTACTTC
v_gene: TRBV9; j_gene: TRBJ1-5; d_gene: .; abundance: .; CDR3aa: CASSATPLQDSNQPQHF; CDR3nt: TGTGCCAGCAGCGCCACACCCTTACAGGATAGCAATCAGCCCCAGCATTTT
v_gene: TRBV13; j_gene: TRBJ1-1; d_gene: .; abundance: .; CDR3aa: CAGPSVEQNEAFF; CDR3nt: TGTGCCGGCCCTTCAGTTGAACAAAATGAAGCTTTCTTT
v_gene: TRBV7-3; j_gene: TRBJ1-1; d_gene: .; abundance: .; CDR3aa: CASSLTGGVAKNTEAFF; CDR3nt: TGTGCCAGCAGCTTAACGGGAGGGGTAGCGAAGAACACTGAAGCTTTCTTT
v_gene: TRBV7-6; j_gene: TRBJ1-1; d_gene: TRBD1; abundance: .; CDR3aa: CASSLEGARTEAFF; CDR3nt: TGTGCCAGCAGCTTAGAGGGGGCCCGAACTGAAGCTTTCTTT
v_gene: TRBV10-3; j_gene: TRBJ2-5; d_gene: .; abundance: .; CDR3aa: CAISESGGLETQYF; CDR3nt: TGTGCCATCAGTGAGTCGGGAGGCCTGGAGACCCAGTACTTC
v_gene: TRBV7-9; j_gene: TRBJ2-1; d_gene: TRBD2; abundance: .; CDR3aa: CSSRSLPKRGPYNEQFF; CDR3nt: TGTTCCAGCAGGTCTTTACCGAAGCGGGGACCCTACAATGAGCAGTTCTTC
v_gene: TRBV27; j_gene: TRBJ2-7; d_gene: TRBD2; abundance: few; CDR3aa: CASSLSRGAIAYEQYF; CDR3nt: TGTGCCAGCAGTTTATCGCGGGGGGCGATCGCCTACGAGCAGTACTTC
v_gene: TRBV6-1; j_gene: TRBJ1-2; d_gene: TRBD1; abundance: .; CDR3aa: CAGGEGALWGYTF; CDR3nt: TGTGCCGGAGGAGAGGGGGCTTTATGGGGCTACACCTTC
v_gene: TRBV27; j_gene: TRBJ1-4; d_gene: .; abundance: few; CDR3aa: CASRRQPTNEKLFF; CDR3nt: TGTGCCAGCAGACGACAGCCAACTAATGAAAAACTGTTTTTT
v_gene: TRBV18; j_gene: TRBJ2-7; d_gene: TRBD1; abundance: .; CDR3aa: CASSPQGEKQYF; CDR3nt: TGTGCCAGCTCACCTCAGGGGGAGAAGCAGTACTTC
v_gene: TRBV11-3; j_gene: TRBJ1-2; d_gene: .; abundance: .; CDR3aa: CASSLTEIHPGGYTF; CDR3nt: TGTGCCAGCAGCTTGACAGAAATCCACCCTGGGGGCTACACCTTC
v_gene: TRBV19; j_gene: TRBJ2-7; d_gene: .; abundance: .; CDR3aa: CASSTGTSPYEQYF; CDR3nt: TGTGCCAGTAGCACCGGGACTTCTCCCTACGAGCAGTACTTC
v_gene: TRBV19; j_gene: TRBJ1-2; d_gene: .; abundance: .; CDR3aa: CASSIEATGYGYTF; CDR3nt: TGTGCCAGTAGTATAGAGGCGACGGGCTATGGCTACACCTTC
v_gene: TRBV4-1; j_gene: TRBJ1-2; d_gene: .; abundance: .; CDR3aa: CASSQDLGLPRGGYTF; CDR3nt: TGCGCCAGCAGCCAAGATTTAGGACTCCCCAGAGGTGGCTACACCTTC
v_gene: TRBV7-8; j_gene: TRBJ1-1; d_gene: .; abundance: once; CDR3aa: CASSLEPGETEAFF; CDR3nt: TGTGCCAGCAGCTTGGAGCCAGGGGAAACTGAAGCTTTCTTT
v_gene: TRBV28; j_gene: TRBJ1-1; d_gene: .; abundance: .; CDR3aa: CASTPGQRDTEAFF; CDR3nt: TGTGCCAGCACCCCCGGACAGAGAGACACTGAAGCTTTCTTT
v_gene: TRBV14; j_gene: TRBJ2-3; d_gene: TRBD2; abundance: .; CDR3aa: CASSQDRLAGEGQYF; CDR3nt: TGTGCCAGCAGCCAAGATCGACTAGCGGGAGAGGGTCAGTATTTT
v_gene: TRBV5-1; j_gene: TRBJ2-7; d_gene: .; abundance: few; CDR3aa: CASPSPRLIQNEQYF; CDR3nt: TGCGCCAGCCCCAGCCCCAGGTTGATCCAGAACGAGCAGTACTTC
v_gene: TRBV5-1; j_gene: TRBJ2-1; d_gene: .; abundance: .; CDR3aa: CASSSSGAHNEQFF; CDR3nt: TGCGCCAGCAGCAGTAGCGGAGCTCACAATGAGCAGTTCTTC
v_gene: TRBV7-2; j_gene: TRBJ1-5; d_gene: .; abundance: .; CDR3aa: CASSEERRGKPQHF; CDR3nt: TGTGCCAGCAGCGAAGAGCGCCGAGGGAAGCCCCAGCATTTT
v_gene: TRBV7-9; j_gene: TRBJ2-5; d_gene: .; abundance: once; CDR3aa: CASSLVGGSLETQYF; CDR3nt: TGTGCCAGCAGCTTAGTGGGTGGGAGTTTAGAGACCCAGTACTTC
v_gene: TRBV7-9; j_gene: TRBJ2-7; d_gene: TRBD2; abundance: .; CDR3aa: CSSSVLAGGSHEQYF; CDR3nt: TGTTCCAGCAGCGTCCTAGCGGGAGGATCCCACGAGCAGTACTTC
v_gene: TRBV5-1; j_gene: TRBJ1-2; d_gene: .; abundance: .; CDR3aa: CASSQTGVYGYTF; CDR3nt: TGCGCCAGCAGCCAGACAGGCGTCTATGGCTACACCTTC
v_gene: TRBV27; j_gene: TRBJ2-3; d_gene: TRBD1; abundance: .; CDR3aa: CASSFYRGTDTQYF; CDR3nt: TGTGCCAGCAGTTTCTACAGGGGGACAGATACGCAGTATTTT
v_gene: TRBV7-9; j_gene: TRBJ2-7; d_gene: TRBD2; abundance: .; CDR3aa: CASSLGFRTSETYEQYF; CDR3nt: TGTGCCAGCAGCTTAGGGTTCAGGACTAGCGAGACCTACGAGCAGTACTTC
v_gene: TRBV7-7; j_gene: TRBJ2-2; d_gene: TRBD2; abundance: .; CDR3aa: CASSSTSGRTNTGELFF; CDR3nt: TGTGCTAGCAGTTCGACTAGCGGGAGGACTAACACCGGGGAGCTGTTTTTT
v_gene: TRBV30; j_gene: TRBJ2-1; d_gene: TRBD2; abundance: .; CDR3aa: CAWSVRLAGGRWSSYNEQFF; CDR3nt: TGTGCCTGGAGTGTACGACTAGCGGGGGGTCGATGGAGCTCCTACAATGAGCAGTTCTTC
v_gene: TRBV29-1; j_gene: TRBJ2-1; d_gene: TRBD1; abundance: .; CDR3aa: CSDQGTGIYNEQFF; CDR3nt: TGCAGCGACCAAGGGACAGGGATTTACAATGAGCAGTTCTTC
v_gene: TRBV7-9; j_gene: TRBJ1-3; d_gene: .; abundance: .; CDR3aa: CASSLTAESGNTIYF; CDR3nt: TGTGCCAGCAGCTTGACGGCGGAATCTGGAAACACCATATATTTT
v_gene: TRBV5-1; j_gene: TRBJ2-3; d_gene: .; abundance: .; CDR3aa: CASSFRGGARVDTQYF; CDR3nt: TGCGCCAGCAGCTTTCGAGGGGGGGCGCGAGTAGATACGCAGTATTTT
v_gene: TRBV30; j_gene: TRBJ1-2; d_gene: .; abundance: .; CDR3aa: CAWTGSYGYTF; CDR3nt: TGTGCCTGGACGGGGAGCTATGGCTACACCTTC
v_gene: TRBV19; j_gene: TRBJ2-1; d_gene: .; abundance: .; CDR3aa: CASSISKTGYNEQFF; CDR3nt: TGTGCCAGTAGTATAAGTAAAACAGGCTACAATGAGCAGTTCTTC
v_gene: TRBV5-1; j_gene: TRBJ2-1; d_gene: .; abundance: .; CDR3aa: CASAPRTNSYNEQFF; CDR3nt: TGCGCCAGCGCCCCCCGGACAAACTCCTACAATGAGCAGTTCTTC